This TCR beta chain originates from a study of control samples from healthy donors and cancer patients. Using immunoSEQ multiplex PCR, the repertoire was profiled, and TCRdb retains in-frame clones only, with some absent. The sample has about 160,000 clones, around 96% seen once. This clone has a single count. This receptor was identified in a woman aged 40 to 50 in good health. The specimen was blood.

CDR3 loop: CASSLPKDRVDYEQYF. CDR3 in DNA: TGTGCCAGCAGCTTACCAAAGGACAGGGTCGACTACGAGCAGTACTTC. The chain recombines TRBV7-2 with TRBJ2-7, with 8 nucleotides matching TRBD1. The CDR3 runs to 16 residues. Germline V gene data show CDR1 as SGHTA and CDR2 as FQGNSA. Trimming took 2 bases from V and 3 from J; bases not matched to a gene: 9. The full variable domain, completed using reference TRBV7-2 and TRBJ2-7, is GAGVSQSPSNKVTEKGKDVELRCDPISGHTALYWYRQSLGQGLEFLIYFQGNSAPDKSGLPSDRFSAERTGGSVSTLTIQRTQQEDSAVYLCASSLPKDRVDYEQYFGPGTRLTVT.